Listed below are T cell receptor beta chains from one sample, sequenced in a study of low-dose radiotherapy and immunotherapy resistance in tumors. TCRdb recomputed calls from the reads with MiXCR, one row per CDR3 protein. The sample contains around 100,000 distinct CDR3 sequences, approximately 22% of which appear only once. The sequencing here drew on PBMCs, taken after low-dose radiotherapy plus immunotherapy. These receptors came from a female donor with ovarian cancer. Both conserved end residues are part of each CDR3. D genes are given only for firm matches. Size tells how often a clone was seen (once, few, many) or the class of an expanded clone, and some rows leave it out.

- | - | TRBJ1-5 | TRBV6-2/TRBV6-3 | 10 | CASSADVEHF | TGTGCCAGCAGCGCTGACGTCGAGCATTTT
many | - | TRBJ1-4 | TRBV27 | 15 | CASSLSWGRHEKLFF | TGTGCCAGCAGTTTATCGTGGGGGAGGCATGAAAAACTGTTTTTT
many | - | TRBJ2-2 | TRBV6-5 | 15 | CASSPRLVNTGELFF | TGTGCCAGCAGCCCTAGACTAGTTAACACCGGGGAGCTGTTTTTT
many | - | TRBJ2-4 | TRBV20-1 | 18 | CSASAPGSGLLAKNIQYF | TGCAGTGCTAGCGCCCCAGGTAGCGGTCTTTTAGCCAAAAACATTCAGTACTTC
many | TRBD2 | TRBJ2-3 | TRBV5-1 | 16 | CASSLRLAGRADTQYF | TGCGCCAGCAGCTTGAGACTAGCCGGGAGGGCAGATACGCAGTATTTT
many | TRBD1 | TRBJ1-5 | TRBV4-1 | 15 | CASSLGQGMNQPQHF | TGCGCCAGCAGCCTAGGACAGGGAATGAATCAGCCCCAGCATTTT
once | - | TRBJ2-2 | TRBV6-1 | 15 | CASRTSGGGPGSCFF | -
many | - | TRBJ1-2 | TRBV6-6 | 16 | CASSYSTMKAGAEVTF | TGTGCCAGCAGTTACTCGACTATGAAGGCAGGGGCGGAAGTCACCTTC
many | TRBD1 | TRBJ2-1 | TRBV5-1 | 15 | CASTKTGISYNEQFF | TGCGCCAGCACCAAGACAGGGATATCCTACAATGAGCAGTTCTTC
many | - | TRBJ1-2 | TRBV7-9 | 14 | CASSFSRDLYGYTF | TGTGCCAGCAGCTTTTCCAGGGACCTCTATGGCTACACCTTC
many | - | TRBJ2-3 | TRBV6-6 | 16 | CASSYWAGSSPDTQYF | TGTGCCAGCAGTTACTGGGCAGGGTCCTCCCCAGATACGCAGTATTTT
many | TRBD1 | TRBJ1-1 | TRBV5-5 | 14 | CASSRDRGLLEAFF | TGTGCCAGCAGCCGCGACAGGGGGCTGCTGGAAGCTTTCTTT
- | - | TRBJ2-2 | TRBV15 | 18 | CATSRAPTITDTGELFFF | -
- | TRBD2 | TRBJ2-1 | TRBV20-1 | 15 | CSANPGTSANNEQFF | TGCAGTGCCAATCCCGGGACTAGCGCTAACAATGAGCAGTTCTTC
many | TRBD1 | TRBJ2-1 | TRBV7-9 | 13 | CASPGQAHGEQFF | TGTGCCAGCCCGGGACAGGCCCATGGTGAGCAGTTCTTC
many | - | TRBJ1-5 | TRBV15 | 13 | CATSNGGSQPQHF | TGTGCCACCAGCAACGGCGGGAGTCAGCCCCAGCATTTT
- | - | TRBJ1-4 | TRBV6-2/TRBV6-3 | 13 | CASSETTNEKLFF | TGTGCCAGCAGTGAGACAACTAATGAAAAACTGTTTTTT
many | TRBD1 | TRBJ1-1 | TRBV4-1 | 15 | CASSQAGQGYTEAFF | TGCGCCAGCAGCCAAGCGGGACAGGGATACACTGAAGCTTTCTTT
many | TRBD1 | TRBJ1-2 | TRBV28 | 14 | CASSLDRVDYGYTF | TGTGCCAGCAGCCTAGACAGGGTGGACTATGGCTACACCTTC
many | - | TRBJ1-5 | TRBV19 | 15 | CASSIFDIGIQPQHF | TGTGCCAGTAGTATCTTTGACATAGGGATTCAGCCCCAGCATTTT
many | - | TRBJ2-1 | TRBV13 | 16 | CASSPRWGASLGEQFF | TGTGCCAGCAGCCCACGTTGGGGGGCTAGCTTGGGTGAGCAGTTCTTC
many | TRBD2 | TRBJ2-3 | TRBV5-1 | 16 | CASSYPLAGGTDTQYF | TGCGCCAGCAGCTACCCCCTAGCGGGGGGAACAGATACGCAGTATTTT
many | TRBD1 | TRBJ2-7 | TRBV7-2 | 15 | CASSQTGDRGYEQYF | TGTGCCAGCAGCCAGACGGGGGACAGGGGCTACGAGCAGTACTTC
many | - | TRBJ1-1 | TRBV12-5 | 12 | CASGLGTGEAFF | TGTGCTAGTGGTTTGGGGACGGGTGAAGCTTTCTTT
- | - | TRBJ2-2 | TRBV5-1 | 15 | CASSLDGGPGELFFF | -
many | TRBD1 | TRBJ1-4 | TRBV4-1 | 15 | CASSGLGQLQEKLFF | TGCGCCAGCAGCGGTCTGGGACAGTTGCAAGAAAAACTGTTTTTT
- | - | TRBJ2-1 | TRBV5-1 | 10 | CASMGDEQFF | TGCGCCAGTATGGGGGATGAGCAGTTCTTC
- | - | TRBJ2-3 | TRBV28 | 16 | CASSLRGMIGTDTQYF | TGTGCCAGCAGTTTACGGGGGATGATAGGCACAGATACGCAGTATTTT
- | TRBD2 | TRBJ2-2 | TRBV30 | 15 | CAWRSGGRSTGELFF | TGTGCCTGGAGGTCGGGAGGGAGAAGCACCGGGGAGCTGTTTTTT
many | - | TRBJ1-2 | TRBV19 | 14 | CASSLEVRNYGYTF | TGTGCCAGTAGTTTGGAGGTCCGCAACTATGGCTACACCTTC
many | - | TRBJ2-1 | TRBV14 | 15 | CASSPGHKVYNEQFF | TGTGCCAGCAGCCCGGGACACAAAGTCTACAATGAGCAGTTCTTC
many | TRBD2 | TRBJ2-3 | TRBV20-1 | 15 | CSASGRDYTTDTQYF | TGCAGTGCTAGTGGGAGGGACTACACCACAGATACGCAGTATTTT
many | - | TRBJ2-1 | TRBV2 | 15 | CASTRASGSYNEQFF | TGTGCCAGCACGAGGGCCAGTGGCTCCTACAATGAGCAGTTCTTC
many | - | TRBJ2-5 | TRBV5-6 | 13 | CASSPGPRETQYF | TGTGCCAGCAGCCCGGGGCCCCGGGAGACCCAGTACTTC
many | - | TRBJ1-2 | TRBV5-5 | 12 | CASSHNLLGYTF | TGTGCCAGCAGCCACAACCTACTTGGCTACACCTTC
many | - | TRBJ1-1 | TRBV28 | 15 | CASTPPRWLNTEAFF | TGTGCCAGCACGCCCCCCAGGTGGCTGAACACTGAAGCTTTCTTT
many | - | TRBJ2-5 | TRBV20-1 | 16 | CSASPLTRGAGETQYF | TGCAGTGCTAGCCCCCTAACGCGAGGGGCCGGGGAGACCCAGTACTTC
- | - | TRBJ2-1 | TRBV9 | 17 | CASSVGPGARGYNEQFF | TGTGCCAGCAGCGTAGGACCGGGAGCAAGGGGGTACAATGAGCAGTTCTTC
many | - | TRBJ1-4 | TRBV4-1 | 15 | CASSQDEKLGEKLFF | TGCGCCAGCAGCCAAGATGAGAAGCTGGGTGAAAAACTGTTTTTT
many | - | TRBJ2-1 | TRBV9 | 16 | CASSVEPPSSYNEQFF | TGTGCCAGCAGCGTAGAACCACCTAGCTCCTACAATGAGCAGTTCTTC
- | TRBD2 | TRBJ2-1 | TRBV12-3/TRBV12-4 | 16 | CASSPPGLAAYNEQFF | TGTGCCAGCAGTCCCCCAGGACTAGCGGCGTACAATGAGCAGTTCTTC
- | TRBD1 | TRBJ1-1 | TRBV20-1 | 13 | CSAMTGTATEAFF | TGCAGTGCGATGACCGGGACAGCCACTGAAGCTTTCTTT
many | - | TRBJ1-5 | TRBV15 | 12 | CATSRTGQPQHF | TGTGCCACCAGCAGAACTGGCCAGCCCCAGCATTTT
many | TRBD1 | TRBJ2-2 | TRBV29-1 | 14 | CSGGQGADTGELFF | TGCAGCGGCGGACAGGGAGCCGACACCGGGGAGCTGTTTTTT
- | TRBD1 | TRBJ2-2 | TRBV20-1 | 15 | CSASLAGGRTGELFF | TGCAGTGCTAGTCTGGCAGGGGGTAGGACTGGGGAGCTGTTTTTT
many | - | TRBJ2-2 | TRBV15 | 15 | CATSRDRRGSGELFF | TGTGCCACCAGCAGAGATCGAAGGGGGTCCGGGGAGCTGTTTTTT
many | TRBD1 | TRBJ2-7 | TRBV6-2/TRBV6-3 | 13 | CASSEGARYEQYF | TGTGCCAGCAGTGAGGGGGCGCGATACGAGCAGTACTTC
many | - | TRBJ2-1 | TRBV11-2 | 11 | CASSLGREQFF | TGTGCCAGCAGCTTAGGACGAGAGCAGTTCTTC